One sample yielded the 26 T cell receptor beta chains listed below, sequenced in a study of blood T cells in healthy people across ages. Through a sample-barcoded 5' primer and a J-beta primer mix, a second PCR was run for roughly 7 to 12 cycles. MiXCR, run by TCRdb on the 5' RACE reads, gives a single entry per CDR3 protein. The data show roughly 680,000 distinct CDR3 sequences, 49% seen once. Input material: blood. These receptors were taken from an older woman in good health.

This clonotype was found many times. This chain uses TRBV9 with TRBJ2-1; the match to TRBD2 covers 12 bases. CDR1 and CDR2 (germline): SGDLS, YYNGEE. Germline trimming cut 4 bases from V and 4 bases from J; bases unmatched to any gene: 3. The CDR3 runs 15 residues. The CDR3 protein is CASSRTSGTYNEQFF. The CDR3 DNA follows: TGTGCCAGCAGCCGGACTAGCGGGACGTACAATGAGCAGTTCTTC.

This clonotype has more than one count but fewer than ten. V and J are TRBV5-1 and TRBJ2-7; D is possibly TRBD1 or TRBD2 (6 bases each). The CDR3 extends over 16 amino acids. Per germline, CDR1 SGHRS and CDR2 YFSETQ. V lost 3 bases to trimming and J lost 2 bases, with 18 bases between them. The CDR3 sequence: CASSSAGGAKTYEQYF. In nucleotides, the CDR3 is TGCGCCAGCAGCTCCGCCGGGGGCGCGAAGACCTACGAGCAGTACTTC.

This clonotype has a handful of counts. This chain joins TRBV7-2 and TRBJ2-3, with D perhaps matching TRBD1 (6 bases). The ends were cut back, 6 bases at V and 4 bases at J, with 14 bases in the middle. This CDR3 has 14 residues. From germline, CDR1 is SGHTA and CDR2 FQGNSA. The CDR3 is CASRRTDGADTQYF. The CDR3 nucleotides read TGTGCCAGCAGGAGGACAGATGGGGCAGATACGCAGTATTTT.

Concerning this clonotype itself: The junction differs from germline at one of its ends, possibly a read error. The chain employs TRBV28 and TRBJ2-7; 7 nucleotides align to TRBD2. Germline V lookup: CDR1 MDHEN, CDR2 SYDVKM. The CDR3 has 15 amino acids. The CDR3 nucleotides read TGTGCCAGCAGTCCGTGGGGAGGGGTGAGGAACGAGCGGTACTTC. Encoded protein: CASSPWGGVRNERYF.

V usage is TRBV18 and J usage is TRBJ2-7, with 7 nucleotides matching TRBD2. The germline CDR1 and CDR2 sequences are KGHSH and LQKENI. The CDR3 runs 14 residues. V lost 4 bases, J lost 3 bases, and 6 bases stayed unmatched. The CDR3 nucleotides are TGTGCCAGCTCACGACGGGGGGACTTCTACGAGCAGTACTTC. This encodes CASSRRGDFYEQYF.

The chain links TRBV7-2 to TRBJ2-5; TRBD2 agrees at 7 bases. The CDR3 runs to 17 residues. Germline CDR1 and CDR2: SGHTA and FQGNSA. V lost 5 bases, J lost 1 base, and 13 bases stayed unmatched. CDR3 nucleotides: TGTGCCAGCAGCGAGGAGCGGGGACGACTCATCCAAGAGACCCAGTACTTC. Protein: CASSEERGRLIQETQYF.

The rearrangement links TRBV7-8 to TRBJ1-4; no definite D call. CDR3 length equals 15 residues. Germline lookup yields CDR1 SGHVS and CDR2 FQNEAQ. V was clipped by 5 bases and J by 12 bases, with 22 bases between them. As DNA, the CDR3 is TGTGCCAGCAGCCCACGGGCAGAGTCCGGTAATGAACTGTTTTTT. The encoded protein is CASSPRAESGNELFF.

This chain links TRBV6-6 with TRBJ1-4, with 10 bases that match TRBD1. This CDR3 has 17 residues. J gave up 0 bases and V 4 bases, and 5 bases lay outside the gene matches. The germline CDR1 and CDR2 sequences are MNHNY and SVGAGI (reference sequence). CDR3 region: CASSSPGTGATNEKLFF. The CDR3 DNA follows: TGTGCCAGCAGTTCACCCGGGACAGGGGCAACTAATGAAAAACTGTTTTTT.

This rearrangement joins TRBV20-1 to TRBJ1-1; 7 bases agree with TRBD1. CDR1 DFQATT and CDR2 SNEGSKA come from the germline V gene (reference sequence). V dropped 5 bases and J dropped 1; count of bases not matched to a gene: 7. The CDR3 runs to 14 residues. CDR3: CSASTWTGNTEAFF. Written as DNA, the CDR3 is TGCAGTGCTTCAACGTGGACAGGGAACACTGAAGCTTTCTTT.

The chain carries TRBV5-1 and TRBJ2-7; a possible D gene is TRBD2 (7 bases). Germline-derived CDR1 and CDR2 are SGHRS and YFSETQ. V was cut by 4 bases and J by 3 bases, with 17 bases left in between. The CDR3 contains 15 residues. The CDR3 protein is CASSLGGTQGYEQYF. The CDR3 DNA reads TGCGCCAGCAGCCTGGGGGGGACACAAGGCTACGAGCAGTACTTC.

The sample holds a few counts of this clonotype. The chain has TRBV10-3 and TRBJ2-3, with no clear D. CDR1 and CDR2 (germline): ENHRY, SYGVKD. This CDR3 comprises 14 residues. V lost 7 bases, J lost 6 bases, and 17 bases lay in between. The CDR3 nucleotides are TGTGCCATCAACTTGGGCCAGGCCGGGGATACGCAGTATTTT. This translates into CAINLGQAGDTQYF.

This chain uses TRBV5-1 with TRBJ1-2, with a weak D call TRBD1 (5 bases). The germline V and J ends were trimmed by 4 bases and 1 base, with 11 bases remaining between them. CDR1 is SGHRS, CDR2 YFSETQ, per germline. The CDR3 extends over 14 amino acids. The CDR3 nucleotides are TGCGCCAGCAGCGACAGTTTGAATAACTATGGCTACACCTTC. Protein sequence: CASSDSLNNYGYTF.

Points on this clonotype: At one boundary the junction diverges from the germline segment, which might be a read error. The chain carries TRBV4-3 and TRBJ2-6; D possibly matches TRBD1 or TRBD2 (5 bases each). The CDR3 has 17 amino acids. Germline V CDR1 and CDR2: LGHNA, YSLEER. CDR3 region: CASSYTGRPSRANVLTF. The CDR3 DNA sequence: TGCGCCAGCAGCTATACGGGGCGACCCTCTAGGGCCAACGTCCTGACTTTC.

Only one count was recorded for this clonotype. The gene calls are TRBV10-3 and TRBJ2-5; 8 bases are shared with TRBD2. The germline gives CDR1 ENHRY, CDR2 SYGVKD. The CDR3 length is 12 residues. The CDR3: CVTRRGGETQYF. For the CDR3, the DNA is TGTGTCACCAGACGGGGGGGAGAGACCCAGTACTTC.

Turning to this clonotype: Sequence at one end of the junction differs from germline and may be a read error. The chain links TRBV10-3 to TRBJ2-4; 9 bases are a match to TRBD1. The J call may be mistaken, given a closer DNA end match to TRBJ2-7. This CDR3 is built from 15 residues. Germline V gene sequence: CDR1 ENHRY, CDR2 SYGVKD. CDR3 nucleotides: TGTGTCATCAGGGCTCCCGGGACAGGGAAATACGAGCAGTACTTC. The encoded protein is CVIRAPGTGKYEQYF.

This sequence joins TRBV9 and TRBJ2-5; D is unresolved. CDR1 and CDR2 (germline): SGDLS, YYNGEE. CDR3 length: 15 residues. V lost 4 bases and J lost 3, with 16 bases in between. The CDR3 DNA reads TGTGCCAGCAGCTCCCGCGTAAGGGCGGAAGAGACCCAGTACTTC. Residues: CASSSRVRAEETQYF.

The V gene is TRBV20-1, the J gene TRBJ2-6, with 8 bases lining up with TRBD1. Looked up from germline, CDR1 is DFQATT and CDR2 is SNEGSKA (reference sequence). CDR3 length equals 18 residues. Trimming at V came to 0 bases and at J to 0 bases, leaving 7 bases not matched to a gene. CDR3 DNA sequence: TGCAGTGCTAGAGATCCTTCAGGGGGCAACTCTGGGGCCAACGTCCTGACTTTC. Protein: CSARDPSGGNSGANVLTF.

The chain carries TRBV20-1 and TRBJ2-7, with a possible D match to TRBD2 (6 bases). Trimming cost V 3 bases and J 7 bases, with 22 bases left between them. The CDR3 contains 15 residues. CDR1 is DFQATT, CDR2 SNEGSKA, per germline (reference sequence). The CDR3 sequence: CSASCQAGRDEEQYF. DNA for the CDR3: TGCAGTGCTAGTTGTCAGGCGGGAAGGGACGAGGAGCAGTACTTC.

This rearrangement joins TRBV11-2 to TRBJ2-3, with 13 positions matching TRBD2. Trimming took 5 bases from V and 0 from J; bases not matched to a gene: 2. In germline, CDR1 is SGHAT, CDR2 FQNNGV. The CDR3 runs 16 residues. CDR3 protein: CASSKLAGGSTDTQYF. CDR3 nucleotides: TGTGCCAGCAGCAAACTAGCGGGGGGGAGCACAGATACGCAGTATTTT.

The CDR3 loop is CSAEREVNNEQFF. The DNA for the CDR3 is TGCAGCGCTGAGCGGGAGGTGAACAATGAGCAGTTCTTC. The J gene is TRBJ2-1, the V gene TRBV29-1; 9 bases map to TRBD2. V trimming: 7 bases; J trimming: 5 bases; junction bases outside the gene matches: 6. The CDR3 runs to 13 residues. The germline V gene has CDR1 SQVTM and CDR2 ANQGSEA.

This sequence joins TRBV20-1 and TRBJ2-1; D is perhaps TRBD2 (6 bases). Looked up from germline, CDR1 is DFQATT and CDR2 is SNEGSKA (reference sequence). V was clipped by 5 bases and J by 1 base, with 18 bases between them. The CDR3 contains 16 residues. CDR3 nucleotide sequence: TGCAGTGCTTGGTCCCCGAGCGGGCATTCCTACAATGAGCAGTTCTTC. Translating gives CSAWSPSGHSYNEQFF.

The chain combines TRBV5-1 with TRBJ2-5, with D perhaps being TRBD1 or TRBD2 (5 bases each). The DNA end is more similar to TRBJ2-7, so the J call may be wrong. The CDR3 has 14 amino acids. The germline V gene encodes CDR1 SGHRS and CDR2 YFSETQ. CDR3 sequence (DNA): TGCGCCAGCAGCTGGGGGACGGATCGCTACGAGCAGTACTTC. Translated, it gives CASSWGTDRYEQYF.

This clonotype was detected ten times or more. This sequence joins TRBV7-2 and TRBJ2-7, with 12 nucleotides matching TRBD1. The CDR3 is made up of 17 amino acids. V dropped 5 bases and J dropped 2; count of bases not matched to a gene: 10. Germline assignment: CDR1 SGHTA and CDR2 FQGNSA. CDR3 sequence (DNA): TGTGCCAGCAGCCCCGGTAAGGGACAGGGGGCAACCTACGAGCAGTACTTC. This encodes CASSPGKGQGATYEQYF.

This clonotype has only one observation. The chain links TRBV20-1 to TRBJ1-2, with 7 nucleotides matching TRBD1. The CDR3 loop spans 14 amino acids. The V and J ends lost 0 bases and 8 bases, in that order; junction bases with no gene match: 9. Germline lookup yields CDR1 DFQATT and CDR2 SNEGSKA (reference sequence). The CDR3 loop reads CSARDEGAGRGYTF. In DNA, the CDR3 is TGCAGTGCTAGAGATGAGGGGGCTGGGAGAGGCTACACCTTC.

This clonotype was observed a handful of times. This sequence joins TRBV10-3 and TRBJ2-5, with D unresolved. The germline CDR1 and CDR2 sequences are ENHRY and SYGVKD. Trimming pared 0 bases from V and 5 bases from J, leaving 16 bases between. This CDR3 region has 16 residues. The CDR3 region is CAISESSPGLRETQYF. DNA of the CDR3: TGTGCCATCAGTGAGTCGAGCCCGGGCCTGAGGGAGACCCAGTACTTC.

With regard to this clonotype: One base away lies a much larger clone, so this may be a sequencing read error. The chain combines TRBV20-1 with TRBJ2-5, with 7 bases identical to TRBD1. Germline CDR1 is DFQATT and CDR2 is SNEGSKA (reference sequence). The CDR3 extends over 14 amino acids. With 5 bases clipped from V and 5 bases from J, the junction kept 11 bases outside the gene matches. For the CDR3, the DNA is TGCAGTGCTGGGGCCCCGGGACAGCGGGAGACCCAGTACTTC. It codes for CSAGAPGQRETQYF.